This T cell receptor (beta chain) was sequenced during a study of T cells in Graves' hyperthyroidism and ophthalmopathy. RNA transcripts served as the template for amplifying TCR beta CDR3 regions. The primer set for the first-round RT-PCR of the TCR CDR3 was HTBI. Each CDR3 protein gets one entry after TCRdb re-called the multiplex PCR reads with MiXCR. The sample has over 350,000 distinct CDR3 sequences, around 15% seen once; the top ten hold approximately 13%. This clonotype occurred a few times. Its antigen is unknown. Disease lasting under 3 months, a NOSPECS grade of at least 4, and a Clinical Activity Score of at least 3 were features of the ophthalmopathy patients. Trimming left V 4 bases short and J 5 bases short, with 12 bases between. CDR3 length: 14 amino acids. The germline gives CDR1 SGHRS, CDR2 YFSETQ. Study-wide points: A model built on 13 V-J features separated ophthalmopathy from stable hyperthyroidism. It was a median approximately six months before onset that the model predicted ophthalmopathy.

The clonotype comes from a man aged 18 to 30 with Graves' ophthalmopathy. The chain combines TRBV5-1 with TRBJ2-2; possibly TRBD2 for D (5 bases). The sample comprised blood. This CDR3 reads CASSVGLGTGELFF. The CDR3 bases are TGCGCCAGCAGCGTCGGACTGGGGACCGGGGAGCTGTTTTTT.